The source of this TCR beta chain is a study of patients and donors after allogeneic stem cell transplantation. The V gene's germline CDR1 is MNHNS and CDR2 SASEGT. The CDR3 is 19 amino acids. J lost 6 bases, V lost 1 base, and 17 bases had no gene match. In TCRdb, the RT-PCR reads were re-called with MiXCR into one record per CDR3 protein. The data show under 95,000 distinct CDR3 sequences, less than 5% seen once. The clonotype was recovered from a human donor who was either an allogeneic HSCT recipient or a stem cell or donor lymphocyte infusion donor (not recorded which). It is not recorded whose cells these are; they may come from a transplant donor. Material: blood, either unsorted or a sorted T cell fraction (not recorded which). This chain joins TRBV6-1 and TRBJ1-2; TRBD1 aligns across 10 bases. The CDR3 DNA follows: TGTGCCAGCAGTGAAGACGTGGTAACCGACAGGGGGCAATTGAATGGCTACACCTTC. This codes for CASSEDVVTDRGQLNGYTF.